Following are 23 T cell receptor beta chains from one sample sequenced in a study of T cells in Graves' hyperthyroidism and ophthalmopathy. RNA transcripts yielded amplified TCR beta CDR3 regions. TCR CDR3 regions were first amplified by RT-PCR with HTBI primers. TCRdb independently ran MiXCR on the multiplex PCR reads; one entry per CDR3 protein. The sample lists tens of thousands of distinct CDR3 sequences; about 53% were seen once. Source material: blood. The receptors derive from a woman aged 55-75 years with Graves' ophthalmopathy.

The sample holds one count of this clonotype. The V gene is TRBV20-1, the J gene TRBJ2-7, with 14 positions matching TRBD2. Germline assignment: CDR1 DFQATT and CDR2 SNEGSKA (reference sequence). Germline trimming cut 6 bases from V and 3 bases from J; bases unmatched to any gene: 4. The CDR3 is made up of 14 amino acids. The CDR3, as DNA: TGCAGTGCCTTGGGACTAGCGGGAGTCTACGAGCAGTACTTC. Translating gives CSALGLAGVYEQYF.

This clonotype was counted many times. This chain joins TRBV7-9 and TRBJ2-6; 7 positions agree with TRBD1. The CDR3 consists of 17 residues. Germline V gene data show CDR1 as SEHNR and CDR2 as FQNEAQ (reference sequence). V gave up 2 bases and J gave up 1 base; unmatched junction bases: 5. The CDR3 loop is CASSLQGVRSGANVLTF. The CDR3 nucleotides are TGTGCCAGCAGCTTACAGGGGGTACGATCTGGGGCCAACGTCCTGACTTTC.

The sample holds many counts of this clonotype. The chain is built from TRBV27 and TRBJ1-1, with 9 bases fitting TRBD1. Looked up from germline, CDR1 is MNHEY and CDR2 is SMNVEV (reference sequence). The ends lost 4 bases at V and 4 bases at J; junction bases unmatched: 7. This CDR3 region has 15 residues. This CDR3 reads CASSSTTGGITEAFF. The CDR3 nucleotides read TGTGCCAGCAGTTCTACAACAGGGGGCATCACTGAAGCTTTCTTT.

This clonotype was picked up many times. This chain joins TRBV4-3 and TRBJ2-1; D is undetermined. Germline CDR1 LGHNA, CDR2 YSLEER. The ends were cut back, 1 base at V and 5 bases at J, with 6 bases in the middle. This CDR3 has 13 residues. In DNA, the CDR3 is TGCGCCAGCAGCCAAGTCAGCCACAATGAGCAGTTCTTC. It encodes CASSQVSHNEQFF.

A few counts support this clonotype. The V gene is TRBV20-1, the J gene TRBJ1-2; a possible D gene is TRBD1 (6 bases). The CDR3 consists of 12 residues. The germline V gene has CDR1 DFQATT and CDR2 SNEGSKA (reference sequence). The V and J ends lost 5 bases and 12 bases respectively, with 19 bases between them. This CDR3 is CSAYRDTSGNTF. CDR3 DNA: TGCAGTGCTTACCGGGACACCTCTGGAAACACCTTC.

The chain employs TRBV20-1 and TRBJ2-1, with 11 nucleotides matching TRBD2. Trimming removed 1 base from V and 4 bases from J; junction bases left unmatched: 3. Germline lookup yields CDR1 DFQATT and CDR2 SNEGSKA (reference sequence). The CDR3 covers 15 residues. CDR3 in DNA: TGCAGTGCTAGAGGGACTAGCGGGTATTACAATGAGCAGTTCTTC. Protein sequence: CSARGTSGYYNEQFF.

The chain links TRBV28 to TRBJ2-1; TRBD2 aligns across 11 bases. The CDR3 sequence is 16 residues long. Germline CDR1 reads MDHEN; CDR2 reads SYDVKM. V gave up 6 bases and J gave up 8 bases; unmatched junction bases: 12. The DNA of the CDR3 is TGTGCCAGCAGCCAAACTAGCGGGAGCGTGATCCATGAGCAGTTCTTC. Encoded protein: CASSQTSGSVIHEQFF.

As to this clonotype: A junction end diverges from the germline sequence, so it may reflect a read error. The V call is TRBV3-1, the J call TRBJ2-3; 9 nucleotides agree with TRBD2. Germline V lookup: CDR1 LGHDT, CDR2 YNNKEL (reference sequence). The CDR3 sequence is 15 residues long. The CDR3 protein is CASSQATSGTGTQYF. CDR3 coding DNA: TGTGCCAGCAGCCAAGCGACTAGCGGCACAGGTACGCAGTATTTT.

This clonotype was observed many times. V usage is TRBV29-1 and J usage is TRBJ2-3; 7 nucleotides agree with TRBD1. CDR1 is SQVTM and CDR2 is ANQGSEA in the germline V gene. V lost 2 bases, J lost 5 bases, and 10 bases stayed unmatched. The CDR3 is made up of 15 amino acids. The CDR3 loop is CSVESMRGQLDTQYF. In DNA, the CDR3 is TGCAGCGTTGAAAGTATGAGGGGACAGCTAGATACGCAGTATTTT.

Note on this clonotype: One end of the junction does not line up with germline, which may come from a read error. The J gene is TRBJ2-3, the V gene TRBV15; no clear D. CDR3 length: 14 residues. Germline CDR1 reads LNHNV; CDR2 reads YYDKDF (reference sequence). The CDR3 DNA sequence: TGTGCCACAAGCAGTTTCGATCCGACAGATACGCAGTATTTT. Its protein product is CATSSFDPTDTQYF.

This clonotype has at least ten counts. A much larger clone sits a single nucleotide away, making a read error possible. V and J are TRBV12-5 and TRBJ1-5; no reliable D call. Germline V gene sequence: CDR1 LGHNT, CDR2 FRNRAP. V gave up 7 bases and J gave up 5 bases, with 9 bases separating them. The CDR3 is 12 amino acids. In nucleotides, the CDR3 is TGTGCTAGTGCCTTAAATGATCAGCCCCAGCATTTT. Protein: CASALNDQPQHF.

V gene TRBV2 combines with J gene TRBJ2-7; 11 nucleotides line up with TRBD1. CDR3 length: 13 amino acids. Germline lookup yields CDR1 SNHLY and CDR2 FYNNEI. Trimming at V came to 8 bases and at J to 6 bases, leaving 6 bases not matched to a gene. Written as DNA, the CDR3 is TGTGCCAGCCCAATAGGGACAGGGGGCGAGCAGTACTTC. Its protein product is CASPIGTGGEQYF.

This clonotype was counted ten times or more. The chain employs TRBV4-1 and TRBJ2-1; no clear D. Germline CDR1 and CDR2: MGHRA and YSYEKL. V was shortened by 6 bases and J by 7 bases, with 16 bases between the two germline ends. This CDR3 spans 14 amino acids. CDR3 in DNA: TGCGCCAGCAGACCACTCGGGTTTGGGAATGAGCAGTTCTTC. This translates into CASRPLGFGNEQFF.

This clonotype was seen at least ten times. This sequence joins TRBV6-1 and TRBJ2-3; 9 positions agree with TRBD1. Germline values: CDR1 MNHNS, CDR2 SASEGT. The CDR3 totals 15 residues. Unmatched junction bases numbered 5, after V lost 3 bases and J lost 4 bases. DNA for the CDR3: TGTGCCAGCAGTGAGGGACAGGGTGAGGCAGATACGCAGTATTTT. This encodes CASSEGQGEADTQYF.

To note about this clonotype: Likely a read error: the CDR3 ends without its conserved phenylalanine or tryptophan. The CDR3 loop is CASSLGLGADLNEQFS. Written as DNA, the CDR3 is TGTGCCAGCAGCTTAGGGTTGGGGGCCGATTTAAATGAGCAGTTCTCC. The genes are TRBV7-9 and TRBJ2-1; a weak D match, TRBD1 (6 bases). This CDR3 is built from 16 residues. Looked up from germline, CDR1 is SEHNR and CDR2 is FQNEAQ (reference sequence). V lost 1 base to trimming and J lost 7 bases, with 17 bases between them.

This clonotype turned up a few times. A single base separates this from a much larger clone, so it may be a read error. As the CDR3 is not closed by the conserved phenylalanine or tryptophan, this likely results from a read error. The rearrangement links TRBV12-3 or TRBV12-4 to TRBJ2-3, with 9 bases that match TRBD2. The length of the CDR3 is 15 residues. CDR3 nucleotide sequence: TGTGCCAGCAGTGTAGCGGGAGTACGGACAGATACGCAGTATTCT. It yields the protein CASSVAGVRTDTQYS.

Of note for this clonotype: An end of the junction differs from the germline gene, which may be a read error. Here the CDR3 reads CASSPGGGRTSTNTQYF. The CDR3 DNA follows: TGTGCCAGCAGCCCGGGGGGGGGGCGAACTAGCACAAATACGCAGTATTTT. The chain combines TRBV9 with TRBJ2-3, with 8 bases fitting TRBD2. CDR1 and CDR2 (germline): SGDLS, YYNGEE. The CDR3 contains 17 residues.

Here the CDR3 DNA reads TGTGCCAGCAGCCCAGTTAGCGGAGGCTACACAGATACGCAGTATTTT. Its protein is CASSPVSGGYTDTQYF. The chain employs TRBV7-3 and TRBJ2-3, with a weak D call TRBD2 (6 bases). The germline V and J ends were trimmed by 5 bases and 2 bases, with 17 bases remaining between them. The germline V gene encodes CDR1 SGHTA and CDR2 FQGTGA. This CDR3 has 16 residues.

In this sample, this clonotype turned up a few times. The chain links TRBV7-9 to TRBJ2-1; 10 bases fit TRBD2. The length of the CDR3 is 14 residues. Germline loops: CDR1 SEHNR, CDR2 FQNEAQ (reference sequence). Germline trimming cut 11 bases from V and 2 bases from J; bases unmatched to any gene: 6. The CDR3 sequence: CAGGAGGAYNEQFF. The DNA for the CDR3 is TGTGCCGGAGGAGCGGGAGGGGCCTACAATGAGCAGTTCTTC.

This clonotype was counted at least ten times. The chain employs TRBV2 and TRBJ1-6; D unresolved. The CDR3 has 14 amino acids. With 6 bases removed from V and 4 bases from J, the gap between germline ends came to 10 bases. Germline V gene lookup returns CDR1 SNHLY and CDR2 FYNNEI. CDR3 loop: CASRRTQYNSPLHF. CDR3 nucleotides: TGTGCCAGCAGGAGGACCCAGTATAATTCACCCCTCCACTTT.

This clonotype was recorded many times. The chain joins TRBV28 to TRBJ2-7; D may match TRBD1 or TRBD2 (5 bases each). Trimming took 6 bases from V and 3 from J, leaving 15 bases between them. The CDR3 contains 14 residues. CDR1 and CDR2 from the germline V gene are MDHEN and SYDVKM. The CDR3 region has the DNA TGTGCCAGCAGACCAACGGGGCGGGTCTACGAGCAGTACTTC. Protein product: CASRPTGRVYEQYF. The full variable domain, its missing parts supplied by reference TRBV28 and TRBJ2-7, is DVKVTQSSRYLVKRTGEKVFLECVQDMDHENMFWYRQDPGLGLRLIYFSYDVKMKEKGDIPEGYSVSREKKERFSLILESASTNQTSMYLCASRPTGRVYEQYFGPGTRLTVT.

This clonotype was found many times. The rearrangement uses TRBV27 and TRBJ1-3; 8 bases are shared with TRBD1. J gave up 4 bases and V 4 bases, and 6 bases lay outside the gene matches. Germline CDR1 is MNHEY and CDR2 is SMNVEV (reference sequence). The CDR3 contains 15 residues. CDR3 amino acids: CASSSQGAGGNTIYF. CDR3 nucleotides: TGTGCCAGCAGTTCGCAGGGGGCAGGAGGAAACACCATATATTTT.

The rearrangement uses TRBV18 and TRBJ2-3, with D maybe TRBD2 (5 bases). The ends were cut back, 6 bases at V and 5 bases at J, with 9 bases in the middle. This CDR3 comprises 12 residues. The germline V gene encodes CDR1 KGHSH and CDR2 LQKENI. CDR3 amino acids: CASSAAGDTQYF. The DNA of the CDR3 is TGTGCCAGCTCTGCCGCGGGAGATACGCAGTATTTT.